The present TCR beta chain was sequenced within a study of blood T cell repertoires in COVID-19. In the study overall: The origin of the acute and convalescent COVID-19 samples was the United States, Italy and Spain. T cells, B-cell-depleted T cells, or PBMCs provided the cDNA or gDNA that served as material.

Source study methods: The assay estimated nucleated cells by amplifying reference gene primers. Repertoires were generated with immunoSEQ multiplex PCR, while TCRdb's copy carries only in-frame clones and drops some. V, J and clone size were drawn from that table, and D and trimming were deduced from the DNA. The data show 98,000 or so clones, roughly 80% seen once. Germline V gene sequence: CDR1 SNHLY, CDR2 FYNNEI. Trimming at V came to 3 bases and at J to 5 bases, leaving 14 bases not matched to a gene. This CDR3 contains 18 residues. This receptor was identified in an elderly woman with active or convalescent COVID-19. V usage is TRBV2 and J usage is TRBJ2-2, with TRBD1 matching over 8 bases. The sample comprised peripheral blood. The CDR3 here is CASSEYRTGSRRTGELFF. CDR3 DNA sequence: TGTGCCAGCAGTGAGTACAGGACAGGGTCCAGGAGGACCGGGGAGCTGTTTTTT.